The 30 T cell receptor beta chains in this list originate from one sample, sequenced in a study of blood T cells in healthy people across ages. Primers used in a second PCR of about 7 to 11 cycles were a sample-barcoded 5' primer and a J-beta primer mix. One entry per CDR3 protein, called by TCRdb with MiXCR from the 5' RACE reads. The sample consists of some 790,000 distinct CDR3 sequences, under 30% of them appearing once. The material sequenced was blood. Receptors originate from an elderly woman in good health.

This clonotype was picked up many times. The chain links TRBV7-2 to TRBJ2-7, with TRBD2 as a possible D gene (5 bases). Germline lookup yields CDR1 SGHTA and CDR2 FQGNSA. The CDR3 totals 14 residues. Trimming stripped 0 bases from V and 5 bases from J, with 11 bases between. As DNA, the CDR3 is TGTGCCAGCAGCTTAGCTAGGGAGAGGAACGAGCAGTACTTC. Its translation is CASSLARERNEQYF. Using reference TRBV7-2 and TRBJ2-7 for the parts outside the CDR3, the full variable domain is GAGVSQSPSNKVTEKGKDVELRCDPISGHTALYWYRQSLGQGLEFLIYFQGNSAPDKSGLPSDRFSAERTGGSVSTLTIQRTQQEDSAVYLCASSLARERNEQYFGPGTRLTVT.

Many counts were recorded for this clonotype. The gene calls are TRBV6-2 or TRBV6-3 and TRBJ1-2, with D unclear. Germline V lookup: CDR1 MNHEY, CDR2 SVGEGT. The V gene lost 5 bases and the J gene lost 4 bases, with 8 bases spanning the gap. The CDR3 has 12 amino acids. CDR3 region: CASSTSVYGYTF. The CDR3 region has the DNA TGTGCCAGCAGTACATCCGTCTATGGCTACACCTTC.

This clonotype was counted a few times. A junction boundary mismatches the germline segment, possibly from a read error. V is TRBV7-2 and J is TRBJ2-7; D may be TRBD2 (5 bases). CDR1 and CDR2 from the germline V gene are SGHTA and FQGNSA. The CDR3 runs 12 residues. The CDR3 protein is CAGSPGLYEQYF. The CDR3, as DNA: TGTGCCGGCAGCCCCGGACTCTACGAGCAGTACTTC.

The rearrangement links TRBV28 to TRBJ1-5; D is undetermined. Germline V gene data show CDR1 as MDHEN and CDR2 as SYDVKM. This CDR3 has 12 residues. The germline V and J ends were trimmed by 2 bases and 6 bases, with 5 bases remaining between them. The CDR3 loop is CASSLKTQPQHF. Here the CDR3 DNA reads TGTGCCAGCAGTTTAAAGACTCAGCCCCAGCATTTT.

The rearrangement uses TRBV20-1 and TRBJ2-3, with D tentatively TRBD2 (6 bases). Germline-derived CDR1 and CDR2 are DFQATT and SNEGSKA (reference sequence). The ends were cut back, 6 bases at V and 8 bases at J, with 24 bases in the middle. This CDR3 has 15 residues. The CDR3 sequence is CSAETPGLHPGTQYF. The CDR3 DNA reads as TGCAGTGCCGAAACTCCGGGACTCCACCCCGGTACGCAGTATTTT.

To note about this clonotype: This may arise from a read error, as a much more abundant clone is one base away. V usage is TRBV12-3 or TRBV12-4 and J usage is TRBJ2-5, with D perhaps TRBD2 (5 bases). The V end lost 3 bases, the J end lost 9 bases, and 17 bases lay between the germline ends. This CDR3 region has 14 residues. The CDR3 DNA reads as TGTGCCAGCAGTTTTGGGCTCGATAGCGAGGCCCAGTACTTC. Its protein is CASSFGLDSEAQYF.

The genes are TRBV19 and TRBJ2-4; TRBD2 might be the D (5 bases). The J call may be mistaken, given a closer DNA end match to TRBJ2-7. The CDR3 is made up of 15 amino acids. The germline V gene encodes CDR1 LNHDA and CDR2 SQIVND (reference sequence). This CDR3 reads CASSICPKRVDEQYF. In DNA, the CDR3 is TGTGCCAGTAGTATTTGCCCAAAGAGGGTCGACGAGCAGTACTTC.

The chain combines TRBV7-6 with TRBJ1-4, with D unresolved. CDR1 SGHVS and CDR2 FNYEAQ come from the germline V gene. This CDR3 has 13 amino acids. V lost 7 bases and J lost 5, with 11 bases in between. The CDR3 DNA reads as TGTGCCAGCACCCGATACGGGAATGAAAAACTGTTTTTT. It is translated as CASTRYGNEKLFF. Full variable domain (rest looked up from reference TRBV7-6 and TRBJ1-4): GAGVSQSPRYKVTKRGQDVALRCDPISGHVSLYWYRQALGQGPEFLTYFNYEAQQDKSGLPNDRFSAERPEGSISTLTIQRTEQRDSAMYRCASTRYGNEKLFFGSGTQLSVL.

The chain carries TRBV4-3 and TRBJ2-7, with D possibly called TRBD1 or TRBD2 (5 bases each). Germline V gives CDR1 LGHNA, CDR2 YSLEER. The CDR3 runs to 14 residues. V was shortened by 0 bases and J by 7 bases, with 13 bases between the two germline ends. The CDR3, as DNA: TGCGCCAGCAGCCAAGATATGGGGGTGCATGAGCAGTACTTC. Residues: CASSQDMGVHEQYF.

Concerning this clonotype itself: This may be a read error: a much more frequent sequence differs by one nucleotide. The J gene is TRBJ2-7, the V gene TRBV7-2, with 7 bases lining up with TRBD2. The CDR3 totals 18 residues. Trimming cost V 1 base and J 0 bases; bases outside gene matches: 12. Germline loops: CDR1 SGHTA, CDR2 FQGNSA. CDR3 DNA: TGTGCCAGCAGCTTAGGGAGAGCGGGGCGGCGGAGCTCCTACGAGCAGTACTTC. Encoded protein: CASSLGRAGRRSSYEQYF.

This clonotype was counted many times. CDR3 DNA: TGCGCCAGCAGAGCGACTAGCAATGAGCAGTTCTTC. It encodes CASRATSNEQFF. The genes are TRBV10-2 and TRBJ2-1; D possibly corresponds to TRBD2 (6 bases). This CDR3 has 12 residues. Germline CDR1 WSHSY, CDR2 SAAADI. Trimming cost V 6 bases and J 6 bases, with 9 bases left between them.

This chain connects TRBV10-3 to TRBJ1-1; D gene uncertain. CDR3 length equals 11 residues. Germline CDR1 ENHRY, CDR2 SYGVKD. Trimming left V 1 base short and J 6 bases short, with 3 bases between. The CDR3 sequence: CAISEWAEAFF. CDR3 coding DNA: TGTGCCATCAGTGAGTGGGCTGAAGCTTTCTTT.

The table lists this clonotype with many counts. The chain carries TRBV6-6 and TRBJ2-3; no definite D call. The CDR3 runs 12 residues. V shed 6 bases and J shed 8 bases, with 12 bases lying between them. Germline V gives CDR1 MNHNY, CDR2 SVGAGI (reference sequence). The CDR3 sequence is CASSKRGGTQYF. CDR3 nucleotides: TGTGCCAGCAGCAAACGCGGTGGTACGCAGTATTTT.

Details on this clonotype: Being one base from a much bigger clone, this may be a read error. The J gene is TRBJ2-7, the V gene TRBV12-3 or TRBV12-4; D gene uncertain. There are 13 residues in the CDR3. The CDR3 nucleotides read TGTGCCAGCAGTTTAGCTCGATCCTACGGGCAGTACTTC. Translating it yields CASSLARSYGQYF.

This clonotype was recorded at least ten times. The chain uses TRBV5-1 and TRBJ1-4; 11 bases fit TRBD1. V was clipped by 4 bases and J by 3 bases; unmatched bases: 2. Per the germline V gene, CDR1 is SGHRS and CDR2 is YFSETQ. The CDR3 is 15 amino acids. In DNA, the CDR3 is TGCGCCAGCAGCAGGGACAGGGGGGCTAATGAAAAACTGTTTTTT. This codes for CASSRDRGANEKLFF.

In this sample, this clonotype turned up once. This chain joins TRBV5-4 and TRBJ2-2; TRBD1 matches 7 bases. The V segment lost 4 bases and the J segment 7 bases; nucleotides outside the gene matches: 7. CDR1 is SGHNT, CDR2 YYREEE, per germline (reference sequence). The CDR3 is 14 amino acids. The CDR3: CASSPTGRGGELFF. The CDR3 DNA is TGTGCCAGCAGCCCGACAGGGAGAGGCGGGGAGCTGTTTTTT.

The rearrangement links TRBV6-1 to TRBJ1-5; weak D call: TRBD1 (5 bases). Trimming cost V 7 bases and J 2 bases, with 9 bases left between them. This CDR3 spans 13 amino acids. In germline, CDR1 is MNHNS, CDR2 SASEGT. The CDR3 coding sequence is TGTGCCAGCAAGGGACGGGGCAATCAGCCCCAGCATTTT. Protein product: CASKGRGNQPQHF.

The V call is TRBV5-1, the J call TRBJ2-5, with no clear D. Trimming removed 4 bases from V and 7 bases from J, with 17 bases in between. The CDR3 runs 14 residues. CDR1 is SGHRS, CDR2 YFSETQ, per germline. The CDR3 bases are TGCGCCAGCAGCCCTCGGCGGACCCGAGGGACCCAGTACTTC. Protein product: CASSPRRTRGTQYF.

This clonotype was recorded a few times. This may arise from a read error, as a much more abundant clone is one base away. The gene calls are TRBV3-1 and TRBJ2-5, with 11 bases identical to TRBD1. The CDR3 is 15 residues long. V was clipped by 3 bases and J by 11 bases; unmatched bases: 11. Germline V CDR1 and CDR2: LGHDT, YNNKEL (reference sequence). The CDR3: CASSHGTGGGLGQYF. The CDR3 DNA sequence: TGTGCCAGCAGCCACGGGACAGGGGGAGGTCTCGGGCAGTACTTC.

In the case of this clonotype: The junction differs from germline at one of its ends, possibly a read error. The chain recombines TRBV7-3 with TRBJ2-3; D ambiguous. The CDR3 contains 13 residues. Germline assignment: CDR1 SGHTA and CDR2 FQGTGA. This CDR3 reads CASSLTLTDAQYF. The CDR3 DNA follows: TGTGCCAGCAGCTTAACTCTCACAGATGCGCAGTATTTT. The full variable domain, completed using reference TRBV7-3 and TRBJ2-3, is GAGVSQTPSNKVTEKGKYVELRCDPISGHTALYWYRQSLGQGPEFLIYFQGTGAADDSGLPNDRFFAVRPEGSVSTLKIQRTERGDSAVYLCASSLTLTDAQYFGPGTRLTVL.

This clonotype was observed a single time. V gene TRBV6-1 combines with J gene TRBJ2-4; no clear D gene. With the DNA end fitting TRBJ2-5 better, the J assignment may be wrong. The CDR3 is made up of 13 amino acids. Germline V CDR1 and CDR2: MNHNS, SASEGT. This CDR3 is CASSEAAIGTQYF. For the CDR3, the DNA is TGTGCCAGCAGTGAAGCGGCGATAGGGACCCAGTACTTC.

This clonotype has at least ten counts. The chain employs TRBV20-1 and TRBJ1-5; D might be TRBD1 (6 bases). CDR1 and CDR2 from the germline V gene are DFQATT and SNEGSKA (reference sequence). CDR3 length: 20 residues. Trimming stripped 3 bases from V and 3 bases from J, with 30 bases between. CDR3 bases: TGCAGTGCTAGTCCCCGGAGAAAGACAGGCCCCAACGTCCTCAATCAGCCCCAGCATTTT. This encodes CSASPRRKTGPNVLNQPQHF.

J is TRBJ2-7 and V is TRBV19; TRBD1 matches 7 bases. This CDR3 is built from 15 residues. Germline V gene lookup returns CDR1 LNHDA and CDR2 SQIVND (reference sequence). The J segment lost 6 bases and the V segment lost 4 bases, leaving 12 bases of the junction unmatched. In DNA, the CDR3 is TGTGCCAGTAGTAGATGGGACAGCCTAGGGGGCGAGCAGTACTTC. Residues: CASSRWDSLGGEQYF.

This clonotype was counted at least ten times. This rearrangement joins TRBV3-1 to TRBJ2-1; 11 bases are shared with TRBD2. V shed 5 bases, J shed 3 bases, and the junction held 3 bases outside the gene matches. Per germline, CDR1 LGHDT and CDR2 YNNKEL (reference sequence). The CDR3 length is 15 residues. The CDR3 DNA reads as TGTGCCAGCAGCTGGGGACTAGCGGACTACAATGAGCAGTTCTTC. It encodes CASSWGLADYNEQFF.

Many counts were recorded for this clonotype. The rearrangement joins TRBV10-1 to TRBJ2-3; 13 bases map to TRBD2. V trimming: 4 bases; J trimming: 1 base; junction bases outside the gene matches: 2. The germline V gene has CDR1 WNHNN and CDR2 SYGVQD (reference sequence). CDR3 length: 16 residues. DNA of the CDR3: TGCGCCAGCAGTGGGACTAGCGGGGGTCGCACAGATACGCAGTATTTT. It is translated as CASSGTSGGRTDTQYF.

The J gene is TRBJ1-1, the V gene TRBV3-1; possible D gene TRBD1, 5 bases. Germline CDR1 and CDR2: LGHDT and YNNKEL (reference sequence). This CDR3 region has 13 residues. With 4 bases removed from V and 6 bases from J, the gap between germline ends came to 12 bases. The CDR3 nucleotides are TGTGCCAGCAGCCGGACGGGGGTGGCTGAAGCTTTCTTT. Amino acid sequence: CASSRTGVAEAFF.

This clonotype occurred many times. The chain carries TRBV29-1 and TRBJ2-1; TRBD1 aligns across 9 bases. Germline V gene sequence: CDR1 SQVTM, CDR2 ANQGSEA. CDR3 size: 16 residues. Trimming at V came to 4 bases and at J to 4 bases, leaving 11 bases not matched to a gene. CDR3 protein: CSVATYDRGGYNEQFF. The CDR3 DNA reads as TGCAGCGTTGCTACCTACGACAGGGGGGGATACAATGAGCAGTTCTTC.

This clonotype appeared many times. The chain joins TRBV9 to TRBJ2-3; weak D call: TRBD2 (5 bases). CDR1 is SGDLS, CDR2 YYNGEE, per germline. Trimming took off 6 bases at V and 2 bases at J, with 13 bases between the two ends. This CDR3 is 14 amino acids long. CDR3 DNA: TGTGCCAGCAAAGGGAGCACAAACACAGATACGCAGTATTTT. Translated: CASKGSTNTDTQYF.

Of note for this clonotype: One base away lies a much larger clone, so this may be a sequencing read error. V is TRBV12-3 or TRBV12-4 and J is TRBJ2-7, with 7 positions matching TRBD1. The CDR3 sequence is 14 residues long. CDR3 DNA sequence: TGTGCCAGCAGTTTTAGGGACAGAAACTACGAGCTGTACTTC. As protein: CASSFRDRNYELYF.

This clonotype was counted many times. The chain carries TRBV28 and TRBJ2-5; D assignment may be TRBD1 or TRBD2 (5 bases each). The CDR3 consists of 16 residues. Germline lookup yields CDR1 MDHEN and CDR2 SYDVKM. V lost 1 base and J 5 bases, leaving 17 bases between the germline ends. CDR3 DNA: TGTGCCAGCAGTTTATTGTCCGGGACGGCCTATGAGACCCAGTACTTC. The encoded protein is CASSLLSGTAYETQYF.